Below are 16 T cell receptor beta chains sequenced from a single sample in a study of control samples from healthy donors and cancer patients. Some clones are missing from TCRdb's copy, which holds only in-frame ones; the method was immunoSEQ multiplex PCR. The table lists about 120,000 clones, 80% to 90% of them singletons. Source material: PBMCs. These TCRs come from a woman aged 45 to 65 with colorectal cancer.

The rearrangement uses TRBV3-1 (or the pseudogene TRBV3-2) and TRBJ2-3, with a weak D call TRBD2 (5 bases). V lost 4 bases to trimming and J lost 0 bases, with 11 bases between them. The CDR3 totals 15 residues. The germline CDR1 and CDR2 sequences are LGHDT and YNNKEL (reference sequence). DNA for the CDR3: TGTGCCAGCAGCCCCCTCGGCGGGAGCACAGATACGCAGTATTTT. It yields the protein CASSPLGGSTDTQYF.

V and J are TRBV5-1 and TRBJ2-1, with TRBD2 identical over 11 bases. CDR3 size: 17 residues. J gave up 3 bases and V 4 bases, and 9 bases lay outside the gene matches. Germline loops: CDR1 SGHRS, CDR2 YFSETQ. DNA for the CDR3: TGCGCCAGCAGCCTGGGGGGGACTAGCGGAAACTACAATGAGCAGTTCTTC. This translates into CASSLGGTSGNYNEQFF.

V usage is TRBV27 and J usage is TRBJ2-7; D may be TRBD2 (5 bases). There are 14 residues in the CDR3. From germline, CDR1 is MNHEY and CDR2 SMNVEV (reference sequence). Deletions cut 5 bases from V and 0 bases from J, with 11 bases between. DNA of the CDR3: TGTGCCAGCAGTGATGGACTCAGCTCCTACGAGCAGTACTTC. Translation: CASSDGLSSYEQYF.

V gene TRBV7-8 combines with J gene TRBJ1-1, with D perhaps matching TRBD1 (5 bases). Germline loops: CDR1 SGHVS, CDR2 FQNEAQ. V lost 5 bases and J 6 bases, leaving 19 bases between the germline ends. This CDR3 is built from 15 residues. The CDR3: CASSPQGPRGAEAFF. The CDR3 DNA reads as TGTGCCAGCAGCCCTCAGGGACCGCGGGGCGCTGAAGCTTTCTTT.

This clone was found once. The sample holds other DNA sequences that translate to the same CDR3. The genes are TRBV4-1 and TRBJ2-7; perhaps TRBD1 as D (5 bases). With 0 bases removed from V and 3 bases from J, the gap between germline ends came to 9 bases. CDR3 length: 14 residues. Germline values: CDR1 MGHRA, CDR2 YSYEKL. Written as DNA, the CDR3 is TGCGCCAGCAGCCAAGAAGGGGATAGCTACGAGCAGTACTTC. Protein: CASSQEGDSYEQYF.

The rearrangement uses TRBV30 and TRBJ1-5; possibly TRBD1 for D (6 bases). Trimming left V 1 base short and J 0 bases short, with 25 bases between. The CDR3 covers 20 residues. CDR1 and CDR2 (germline): GTSNPN, SVGIG (reference sequence). Written as DNA, the CDR3 is TGTGCCTGGAGTGACTTCCCCCGGGACACATATGAAGTTAGCAATCAGCCCCAGCATTTT. Translated: CAWSDFPRDTYEVSNQPQHF. The full variable domain, its missing parts supplied by reference TRBV30 and TRBJ1-5, is SQTIHQWPATLVQPVGSPLSLECTVEGTSNPNLYWYRQAAGRGLQLLFYSVGIGQISSEVPQNLSASRPQDRQFILSSKKLLLSDSGFYLCAWSDFPRDTYEVSNQPQHFGDGTRLSIL.

The sample holds a few counts of this clone. The chain uses TRBV6-1 and TRBJ1-2; D gene unclear. The CDR3 is 13 residues long. Trimming took 0 bases from V and 8 from J, leaving 10 bases between them. CDR1 and CDR2 from the germline V gene are MNHNS and SASEGT. CDR3 sequence: CASSEALRLGYTF. The CDR3 DNA reads as TGTGCCAGCAGTGAAGCGCTCCGGCTGGGCTACACCTTC.

V usage is TRBV5-8 and J usage is TRBJ2-7; D could derive from TRBD1 or TRBD2 (5 bases each). The V end lost 1 base, the J end lost 4 bases, and 21 bases lay between the germline ends. Germline lookup yields CDR1 SGHTS and CDR2 YDEGEE. The length of the CDR3 is 17 residues. The CDR3 sequence: CASSLKGWDPTRYEQYF. The CDR3 DNA is TGTGCCAGCAGCTTGAAAGGTTGGGACCCTACCAGGTACGAGCAGTACTTC.

The V and J genes are TRBV9 and TRBJ2-2; the match to TRBD2 covers 10 bases. This CDR3 has 18 residues. Germline loops: CDR1 SGDLS, CDR2 YYNGEE. Unmatched junction bases numbered 18, after V lost 6 bases and J lost 7 bases. CDR3 sequence reads: CASTAPQDRTSGRGELFF. CDR3 coding DNA: TGTGCCAGCACCGCGCCCCAGGACAGGACTAGCGGTCGCGGGGAGCTGTTTTTT. Filled out from reference TRBV9 and TRBJ2-2, the complete variable domain reads DSGVTQTPKHLITATGQRVTLRCSPRSGDLSVYWYQQSLDQGLQFLIQYYNGEERAKGNILERFSAQQFPDLHSELNLSSLELGDSALYFCASTAPQDRTSGRGELFFGEGSRLTVL.

This chain links TRBV29-1 with TRBJ2-3, with D possibly TRBD1 on 7 matching bases. V was clipped by 1 base and J by 4 bases, with 24 bases between them. CDR1 and CDR2 (germline): SQVTM, ANQGSEA. CDR3 length: 18 amino acids. For the CDR3, the DNA is TGCAGCGTTGAAGCATGGCCAGGGGGGAAAGTTCCCCCAGATACGCAGTATTTT. Its protein product is CSVEAWPGGKVPPDTQYF.

V gene TRBV11-2 combines with J gene TRBJ2-3, with a tentative D call TRBD1 (5 bases). Germline-derived CDR1 and CDR2 are SGHAT and FQNNGV. The CDR3 runs to 13 residues. V was trimmed by 6 bases and J by 4 bases, leaving 11 bases between them. The CDR3 reads CASSQGRADTQYF. CDR3 nucleotide sequence: TGTGCCAGCAGTCAGGGAAGGGCAGATACGCAGTATTTT.

The chain has TRBV19 and TRBJ2-7; TRBD1 agrees at 8 bases. Germline V gene data show CDR1 as LNHDA and CDR2 as SQIVND (reference sequence). This CDR3 region has 15 residues. The V segment lost 3 bases and the J segment 7 bases; nucleotides outside the gene matches: 11. This chain's CDR3 is CASSIDSRDRSEQYF. CDR3 DNA sequence: TGTGCCAGTAGTATCGATTCGCGGGACAGGAGTGAGCAGTACTTC.

The chain joins TRBV5-1 to TRBJ2-3, with TRBD2 identical over 10 bases. Per the germline V gene, CDR1 is SGHRS and CDR2 is YFSETQ. The CDR3 totals 13 residues. Trimming took 3 bases from V and 10 from J; bases not matched to a gene: 5. The CDR3 protein is CASSSVGLASQYF. In DNA form, the CDR3 reads TGCGCCAGCAGCTCCGTGGGACTAGCGTCGCAGTATTTT.

This chain connects TRBV28 to TRBJ2-4, with 10 bases fitting TRBD1. The J segment lost 3 bases and the V segment lost 2 bases, leaving 4 bases of the junction unmatched. Per the germline V gene, CDR1 is MDHEN and CDR2 is SYDVKM. The CDR3 sequence is 16 residues long. The CDR3 nucleotides are TGTGCCAGCAGTTTAGCTGGACAGGGGGACAAAAACATTCAGTACTTC. It encodes CASSLAGQGDKNIQYF.

This chain connects TRBV6-5 to TRBJ2-7; a weak D match, TRBD2 (5 bases). The length of the CDR3 is 14 residues. Germline V gives CDR1 MNHEY, CDR2 SVGAGI. Trimming stripped 5 bases from V and 4 bases from J, with 15 bases between. CDR3 coding DNA: TGTGCCAGCAGTAGGGATAGGTCGGGATACGAGCAGTACTTC. Residues: CASSRDRSGYEQYF.

This chain connects TRBV7-6 to TRBJ2-1, with 8 bases fitting TRBD2. Trimming took 5 bases from V and 9 from J; bases not matched to a gene: 18. In germline, CDR1 is SGHVS, CDR2 FNYEAQ. CDR3 size: 17 residues. CDR3 nucleotide sequence: TGTGCCAGCAGCGTCAGGAGTAGCGGGATAATGGGTGGTGAGCAGTTCTTC. The encoded protein is CASSVRSSGIMGGEQFF.